This T cell receptor (beta chain) was sequenced for a study of cytomegalovirus exposure and HLA in healthy donors. Researchers ran the PCR with 60 Vbeta and 13 Jbeta primers. Generated by immunoSEQ multiplex PCR, the TCRdb table keeps only in-frame clones and is missing some. The sample lists more than 95,000 clones, around 67% occurring once. Germline CDR1 MNHNY, CDR2 SVGAGI (reference sequence). With 0 bases clipped from V and 3 bases from J, the junction kept 5 bases outside the gene matches. The CDR3 length is 16 residues. The chain uses TRBV6-6 and TRBJ2-5; 9 nucleotides match TRBD1. This receptor was identified in a man between 60 and 70 years old in good health and CMV-seropositive. Sequencing was carried out using PBMCs. DNA of the CDR3: TGTGCCAGCAGTTACTCCGCCGGGACAGGGAAAGAGACCCAGTACTTC. Protein: CASSYSAGTGKETQYF.